A selection of T cell receptor beta chains follows, all from one sample in a study of blood T cells in healthy people across ages. MiXCR, applied by TCRdb to the 5' RACE reads, yields one record per CDR3 protein. The table shows over 1,300,000 distinct CDR3 sequences, with roughly 60% occurring only once. Sequencing was performed on blood. These receptors came from a man aged 18 to 30 in good health. CDR3s include the opening cysteine and the closing phenylalanine or tryptophan. The order of the fields is D gene, V gene, clone size, J gene, CDR3 DNA, CDR3 protein. D genes are given only for firm matches. For some rows the clone size is stated as once, few or many, or as a class when expanded; others skip it.

-	TRBV12-3/TRBV12-4	-	TRBJ2-4	TGTGCCAGCAGTCGAAACACAGGGAACATTCAGTACTTC	CASSRNTGNIQYF
TRBD2	TRBV29-1	few	TRBJ2-1	TGCAGCGAGGCCCTAGCGGGAGCTAATGAGCAGTTCTTC	CSEALAGANEQFF
-	TRBV12-3/TRBV12-4	-	TRBJ2-2	TGTGCCAGCGGGCGGACACGTAACACCGGGGAGCTGTTTTTT	CASGRTRNTGELFF
TRBD2	TRBV18	-	TRBJ2-2	TGTGCCAGCTCACCACGAGGGTCGAGGACTAGAATCGGGGAGCTGTTTTTT	CASSPRGSRTRIGELFF
-	TRBV3-1	once	TRBJ2-7	TGTGCCAGCAGCCAAGGAGATCTAGCAGCCTTTTCCTACGAGCAGTACTTC	CASSQGDLAAFSYEQYF
-	TRBV29-1	-	TRBJ2-3	TGCAGCGTTATTGGGATAGCGGCTAGCACAGATACGCAGTATTTT	CSVIGIAASTDTQYF
TRBD1	TRBV2	once	TRBJ2-6	TGTGCCAGCAGTTCGGACAGGGACTTTGCCGGGGCCAACGTCCTGACTTTC	CASSSDRDFAGANVLTF
-	TRBV7-9	few	TRBJ1-5	TGTGCCAGCAGCAAAGGGGGACGGCAGCCCCAGCATTTT	CASSKGGRQPQHF
-	TRBV18	-	TRBJ1-1	TGTGCCAGCTCAATGGCCGGGACAATAACTGAAGCTTTCTTT	CASSMAGTITEAFF
-	TRBV12-3/TRBV12-4	few	TRBJ2-1	TGTGCCAGCAGTTTTTATCGGGGATTCTACAATGAGCAGTTCTTC	CASSFYRGFYNEQFF
-	TRBV28	-	TRBJ2-3	TGTGCCAGCACCCTCAGGGGGGGCACAGATACGCAGTATTTT	CASTLRGGTDTQYF
-	TRBV12-5	-	TRBJ1-2	TGTGCTAGTGGTGTGTTGGGGACCTATGGCTACACCTTC	CASGVLGTYGYTF
TRBD2	TRBV4-1	once	TRBJ2-7	TGCGCCAGCAGCCCACTTAGCGGGGGGCTCTACGAGCAGTACTTC	CASSPLSGGLYEQYF
TRBD1	TRBV7-2	-	TRBJ1-1	TGTGCCAGCAGCTTAAGCGCCGGGACAGGGAAGGGGACTGAAGCTTTCTTT	CASSLSAGTGKGTEAFF
TRBD1	TRBV4-2	-	TRBJ2-5	TGTGCCAGCAGCCAACATCACAGGGGTGGGGAGACCCAGTACTTC	CASSQHHRGGETQYF
-	TRBV7-9	few	TRBJ2-4	TGTGCCAGCAGCCCCGTCGTGGGGGACTTAGCCAAAAACATTCAGTACTTC	CASSPVVGDLAKNIQYF
TRBD1	TRBV20-1	-	TRBJ1-2	TGCAGTGCTAGGGACAGGGAGGGCTATGGCTACACCTTC	CSARDREGYGYTF
-	TRBV20-1	-	TRBJ2-7	TGCAGTGCGCCCGATTTGGGCGAAGGATACGAGCAGTACTTC	CSAPDLGEGYEQYF
-	TRBV7-2	once	TRBJ1-2	TGTGCCAGCAGCAAGGCCAGCTTCTATGGCTACACCTTC	CASSKASFYGYTF
TRBD2	TRBV10-3	-	TRBJ2-1	TGTGCCATCAGTGAGACTTCTAGCGGGAGGGCTCGGCAGTTCTTC	CAISETSSGRARQFF
TRBD2	TRBV7-2	-	TRBJ2-1	TGTGCCAGCAGCGGGGGGCGGGGGGCCTTAAATGAGCAGTTCTTC	CASSGGRGALNEQFF
TRBD2	TRBV3-1	-	TRBJ2-4	TGTGCCAGCAGCCTCCTAGCGGGAGGGTTCCGCAATCGAAAAAACATTCAGTACTTC	CASSLLAGGFRNRKNIQYF
-	TRBV29-1	-	TRBJ2-7	TGCAGCGGTGAGGAGGGCCACGAGCAGTACTTC	CSGEEGHEQYF
-	TRBV7-9	-	TRBJ2-7	TGTGCCAGCAGCCCCACGGGGGACGTTGCCTACGAGCAGTACTTC	CASSPTGDVAYEQYF
-	TRBV12-3/TRBV12-4	-	TRBJ2-1	TGTGCCAGCACCCTCTTGGGGGGCTTAGGAAATGAGCAGTTCTTC	CASTLLGGLGNEQFF
-	TRBV20-1	-	TRBJ2-5	TGCAGTGCTCTGTTTCAGGGGTCACAAGAGACCCAGTACTTC	CSALFQGSQETQYF
TRBD1	TRBV27	-	TRBJ2-4	TGTGCCAGCAGTCCTATCCCACAGGGGGCTTTAAACATTCAGTACTTC	CASSPIPQGALNIQYF
-	TRBV7-2	once	TRBJ1-2	TGTGCCAGCAGCTTAGTTGTAGGGGATGGCTACACCTTC	CASSLVVGDGYTF
-	TRBV20-1	-	TRBJ2-1	TGCAGTGCTAGAGATAAAGCCGGCGAGGGAAACTCCTACAATGAGCAGTTCTTC	CSARDKAGEGNSYNEQFF
-	TRBV10-2	few	TRBJ2-5	TGCGCCACAAGAGACCTCGCACAAGAGACCCAGTACTTC	CATRDLAQETQYF
TRBD2	TRBV7-6	once	TRBJ2-5	TGTGCCAGCAGCTGGGGTGCGGGAGATGGGGAGACCCAGTACTTC	CASSWGAGDGETQYF
-	TRBV20-1	few	TRBJ1-2	TGCAGTGCTAGAGATGGTATATCAATGGCTGGCTACACCTTC	CSARDGISMAGYTF
-	TRBV6-1	-	TRBJ2-7	TGTGCCAGCGGCTTTCTTGGGGGTTCCTACGAGCAGTACTTC	CASGFLGGSYEQYF
TRBD1	TRBV29-1	-	TRBJ1-1	TGCAGCGTTGAGAGCAGGGGGCGCGGCACTGAAGCTTTCTTT	CSVESRGRGTEAFF
TRBD2	TRBV20-1	few	TRBJ2-1	TGCAGTGCCCAACGGGGCGGGAGATTCGCCTACAATGAGCAGTTCTTC	CSAQRGGRFAYNEQFF
TRBD2	TRBV6-1	-	TRBJ2-3	TGTGCCAGCAGTCTGACTAGCGGGATTGGCGATACGCAGTATTTT	CASSLTSGIGDTQYF
-	TRBV7-9	few	TRBJ2-2	TGTGCCAGCAGCTTAGGGGAGCTGTTTTTT	CASSLGELFF
-	TRBV27	-	TRBJ2-1	TGTGCCAGCAGCTCAAGTTGGTACAATGAGCAGTTCTTC	CASSSSWYNEQFF
-	TRBV2	-	TRBJ2-7	TGTGCCAGCAGTGAAGCGCTCCCGTACGAGCAGTACTTC	CASSEALPYEQYF
-	TRBV5-1	few	TRBJ2-7	TGCGCCAGCAGCCCATCCTCAGACTCCTACGAGCAGTACTTC	CASSPSSDSYEQYF
TRBD1	TRBV6-6	-	TRBJ2-3	TGTGCCAGCAGTTACAGACAGGGTACAGATACGCAGTATTTT	CASSYRQGTDTQYF
-	TRBV4-1	few	TRBJ2-7	TGCGCCAGCAGCCAAGGGATTGGGTACGAGCAGTACTTC	CASSQGIGYEQYF
-	TRBV6-5	many	TRBJ2-6	TGTGCCAGCAGCCCACAGAGCTCTGGGGCCAACGTCCTGACTTTC	CASSPQSSGANVLTF
-	TRBV27	-	TRBJ1-6	TGTGCCAGCAGTTTCTCCCCCGCTCCGGGGGATAATTCACCCCTCCACTTT	CASSFSPAPGDNSPLHF
TRBD1	TRBV18	-	TRBJ2-1	TGTGCCAGCTCACCACAGGACAGGGGGGTCGGTGAGCAGTTCTTC	CASSPQDRGVGEQFF
-	TRBV11-2	many	TRBJ2-1	TGTGCCAGCAGCTTAGTGGGCGTTGAGCAGTTCTTC	CASSLVGVEQFF
TRBD1	TRBV28	-	TRBJ1-4	TGTGCCAGCACTCCGGCCCCGGGACAGGGGCGTGAAAAACTGTTTTTT	CASTPAPGQGREKLFF
TRBD2	TRBV5-1	-	TRBJ2-1	TGCGCCAGCAGCTTCCGAGCGGGAGAGATAAATGAGCAGTTCTTC	CASSFRAGEINEQFF